This T cell receptor beta chain is from a study of T cell responses to AZD1222 COVID-19 vaccine. Findings of the study overall: Clonal diversity was possibly underestimated; the donors were predominantly white British and more often female.

V lost 4 bases and J 0 bases, leaving 5 bases between the germline ends. The V gene's germline CDR1 is SGHRS and CDR2 YFSETQ. This CDR3 is 14 amino acids long. This clone appeared a single time. Its antigen remains unknown. Assay used: immunoSEQ multiplex PCR; TCRdb lists only in-frame clones, some missing. The profile covers about 140,000 clones, with 92% appearing a single time and approximately 3.4% taken by the ten largest. This receptor was obtained from an adult in good health. The sequencing used peripheral blood, collected on day 0 of AZD1222 vaccination. The chain uses TRBV5-1 and TRBJ1-6; unclear D gene. In nucleotides, the CDR3 is TGCGCCAGCAGCCGTGACTCCTATAATTCACCCCTCCACTTT. It yields the protein CASSRDSYNSPLHF.